This TCR beta chain is from a study of T cells expressing NK-cell markers. Across the study: Sequencing of TCR beta repertoires drew on sorted CD3+CD56+NKG2C+, CD3+CD56+NKG2C- and CD3+CD56-NKG2C+ T cells. Study observations and caveats: The CD3+CD56-NKG2C+ fraction of a few donors was likewise dominated by these clonotypes.

Comments on this clonotype: What it binds is unknown.

CDR3 length: 15 amino acids. CDR1 is LNHDA, CDR2 SQIVND, per germline (reference sequence). TCRdb re-called the 5' RACE reads and catalogs CDR3 proteins one per entry, DNA excluded. Its table lists 500,000 to 600,000 distinct CDR3 sequences. The sample was blood T cells: a sorted CD56 or NKG2C T cell subset, CD4+ or CD8+ T cells, or bulk PBMC T cells (not recorded which). The receptor comes from a man between 18 and 35 years old in good health. V and J are TRBV19 and TRBJ2-1; the TCRdb call, TRBD2, lacks DNA for checking. The CDR3 spells CASSIGQGLGNEQFF.